This T cell receptor (beta chain) was retrieved from a study of blood T cells in healthy people across ages. It was with a sample-barcoded 5' primer and a J-beta primer mix that a second PCR of about 7 to 12 cycles was run. Every cDNA was tagged by a template-switch adaptor with 12 random nucleotides. In TCRdb, the 5' RACE reads were re-called with MiXCR into one record per CDR3 protein. This sample yields more than 800,000 distinct CDR3 sequences, of which 35% to 55% are seen a single time; about 19% belongs to the top ten. This CDR3 is 13 amino acids long. Germline-derived CDR1 and CDR2 are MGHDK and SYGVNS. Unmatched junction bases numbered 7, after V lost 6 bases and J lost 8 bases.

The clonotype originates from a woman aged 60-75 years in good health. The V and J genes are TRBV25-1 and TRBJ2-3, with TRBD1 identical over 8 bases. Sequenced input: blood. The CDR3 bases are TGTGCCAGCAGACAGGGGGGAGGTGGTACGCAGTATTTT. It translates to CASRQGGGGTQYF.